A single sample is the source of the 28 T cell receptor beta chains below, sequenced in a study of blood T cell repertoires in COVID-19. The table came from immunoSEQ multiplex PCR; TCRdb's copy has only in-frame clones and leaves some out. This table holds over 300,000 clones, roughly 88% found once. Source material: PBMCs or T cells enriched from blood (not recorded which). The receptors originated from a man aged 30-40 years who had recovered from COVID-19.

This chain links TRBV24-1 with TRBJ2-3; 11 bases are shared with TRBD2. Germline V lookup: CDR1 KGHDR, CDR2 SFDVKD. J was trimmed by 5 bases and V by 5 bases; bases with no gene match: 5. This CDR3 has 15 amino acids. For the CDR3, the DNA is TGTGCCACCAGTGGATATAGCGGGGGGGTAGATACGCAGTATTTT. This encodes CATSGYSGGVDTQYF.

The chain combines TRBV6-2 or TRBV6-3 with TRBJ2-1; 12 nucleotides line up with TRBD2. The CDR3 has 16 amino acids. Germline values: CDR1 MNHEY, CDR2 SVGEGT. Losses at the gene ends were 0 bases for V and 8 bases for J; bases not matched to a gene: 5. In DNA, the CDR3 is TGTGCCAGCAGTTACTCACTAGCGGGGGGAGGAGATGAGCAGTTCTTC. It codes for CASSYSLAGGGDEQFF.

V and J are TRBV7-2 and TRBJ2-1; perhaps TRBD2 as D (5 bases). Germline V gene lookup returns CDR1 SGHTA and CDR2 FQGNSA. CDR3 length equals 14 residues. V was clipped by 2 bases and J by 6 bases, with 11 bases between them. The CDR3 protein is CASSLSLATNEQFF. CDR3 DNA: TGTGCCAGCAGCTTAAGTTTAGCGACCAATGAGCAGTTCTTC.

The chain has TRBV19 and TRBJ1-5, with 7 bases identical to TRBD1. V lost 0 bases, J lost 1 base, and 15 bases stayed unmatched. The CDR3 has 20 amino acids. CDR1 LNHDA and CDR2 SQIVND come from the germline V gene (reference sequence). CDR3 nucleotide sequence: TGTGCCAGTAGTATAGATCCAAACTTGAGGGGGCGAGGGAGCAATCAGCCCCAGCATTTT. Protein product: CASSIDPNLRGRGSNQPQHF.

This chain uses TRBV12-5 with TRBJ1-5, with 11 nucleotides matching TRBD1. This CDR3 contains 17 residues. The germline gives CDR1 LGHNT, CDR2 FRNRAP. V lost 5 bases, J lost 2 bases, and 8 bases stayed unmatched. In nucleotides, the CDR3 is TGTGCTAGTGGTCTAGGGACAGGGGGGCTTGGCAATCAGCCCCAGCATTTT. Amino acid sequence: CASGLGTGGLGNQPQHF.

The chain carries TRBV19 and TRBJ2-2; TRBD2 aligns across 7 bases. V lost 3 bases to trimming and J lost 1 base; unmatched junction nucleotides: 5. Germline assignment: CDR1 LNHDA and CDR2 SQIVND (reference sequence). The CDR3 runs 16 residues. The CDR3: CASSMAREGNTGELFF. CDR3 nucleotide sequence: TGTGCCAGTAGTATGGCCAGGGAGGGGAACACCGGGGAGCTGTTTTTT.

This chain connects TRBV9 to TRBJ2-7; TRBD2 agrees at 8 bases. The germline V gene has CDR1 SGDLS and CDR2 YYNGEE. V shed 0 bases and J 2 bases; nucleotides not matched to a gene: 4. The length of the CDR3 is 15 residues. The CDR3 here is CASSVGRGGTYEQYF. For the CDR3, the DNA is TGTGCCAGCAGCGTAGGTCGCGGGGGGACCTACGAGCAGTACTTC.

This sequence joins TRBV7-2 and TRBJ1-1; 10 bases are shared with TRBD1. J lost 1 base, V lost 6 bases, and 8 bases had no gene match. CDR3 size: 16 residues. Germline V CDR1 and CDR2: SGHTA, FQGNSA. The CDR3 bases are TGTGCCAGCAGACCAAGACAGGGGGCATCGAACACTGAAGCTTTCTTT. This codes for CASRPRQGASNTEAFF. Together with reference TRBV7-2 and TRBJ1-1, the CDR3 gives the full variable domain: GAGVSQSPSNKVTEKGKDVELRCDPISGHTALYWYRQSLGQGLEFLIYFQGNSAPDKSGLPSDRFSAERTGGSVSTLTIQRTQQEDSAVYLCASRPRQGASNTEAFFGQGTRLTVV.

V is TRBV7-6 and J is TRBJ2-1, with 7 bases that match TRBD1. CDR3 length equals 13 residues. The junction had 8 bases not matched to a gene; V was cut back by 5 bases and J by 10 bases. The V gene's germline CDR1 is SGHVS and CDR2 FNYEAQ. The CDR3 is CASSQNRGREQFF. The DNA of the CDR3 is TGTGCCAGCAGCCAAAACAGGGGAAGGGAGCAGTTCTTC.

The chain employs TRBV4-1 and TRBJ2-1; 7 positions match TRBD1. There are 15 residues in the CDR3. Germline lookup yields CDR1 MGHRA and CDR2 YSYEKL. The junction had 10 bases not matched to a gene; V was cut back by 4 bases and J by 7 bases. For the CDR3, the DNA is TGCGCCAGCAGCCCCCAAGGGGGACAGCGTAATGAGCAGTTCTTC. Amino acid sequence: CASSPQGGQRNEQFF.

The chain employs TRBV6-2 or TRBV6-3 and TRBJ2-2, with 8 bases that match TRBD1. From germline, CDR1 is MNHEY and CDR2 SVGEGT. The CDR3 consists of 13 residues. The V and J ends lost 6 bases and 7 bases, in that order; junction bases with no gene match: 4. CDR3 nucleotides: TGTGCCAGCAGCTCTACAGGGGGCGGGGAGCTGTTTTTT. Protein product: CASSSTGGGELFF.

The V call is TRBV7-9, the J call TRBJ2-3, with 10 bases identical to TRBD2. Per germline, CDR1 SEHNR and CDR2 FQNEAQ (reference sequence). The V segment lost 5 bases and the J segment 5 bases; nucleotides outside the gene matches: 13. The CDR3 spans 17 residues. The CDR3 region has the DNA TGTGCCAGCAGCCCGGGAAGGGGACTAGCGAAGAGAGATACGCAGTATTTT. Amino acids: CASSPGRGLAKRDTQYF.

J is TRBJ1-6 and V is TRBV7-9, with 11 bases fitting TRBD1. Germline assignment: CDR1 SEHNR and CDR2 FQNEAQ (reference sequence). The CDR3 length is 14 residues. V lost 5 bases, J lost 9 bases, and 3 bases stayed unmatched. Here the CDR3 reads CASSQDRGLSPLHF. The CDR3 bases are TGTGCCAGCAGCCAGGACAGGGGGCTTTCACCCCTCCACTTT.

The chain recombines TRBV4-1 with TRBJ1-4; 10 nucleotides align to TRBD1. This CDR3 contains 16 residues. V lost 4 bases, J lost 6 bases, and 8 bases stayed unmatched. Germline V gene sequence: CDR1 MGHRA, CDR2 YSYEKL. The CDR3 nucleotides are TGCGCCAGCAGCCTCACCGGACAGGGGGATTATGAAAAACTGTTTTTT. It is translated as CASSLTGQGDYEKLFF.

The chain links TRBV10-3 to TRBJ1-2, with TRBD1 identical over 8 bases. With V trimmed by 4 bases and J by 6 bases, 16 bases remained unmatched. CDR1 and CDR2 from the germline V gene are ENHRY and SYGVKD. The CDR3 loop spans 17 amino acids. CDR3 DNA: TGTGCCATCAGTGGCTCCGAGAGGACAGGGTTTAGGCATGGCTACACCTTC. It yields the protein CAISGSERTGFRHGYTF.

V is TRBV11-2 and J is TRBJ2-3; the match to TRBD1 covers 12 bases. CDR1 and CDR2 from the germline V gene are SGHAT and FQNNGV. The V segment lost 4 bases and the J segment 5 bases; nucleotides outside the gene matches: 10. The CDR3 totals 17 residues. The CDR3 nucleotides read TGTGCCAGCAGCTCAATCCCGGGACAGGGGGCAGGAGATACGCAGTATTTT. Residues: CASSSIPGQGAGDTQYF.

The chain is built from TRBV9 and TRBJ2-5; 8 bases align to TRBD2. The germline gives CDR1 SGDLS, CDR2 YYNGEE. This CDR3 comprises 14 residues. The V and J ends lost 4 bases and 5 bases, in that order; junction bases with no gene match: 7. The CDR3 reads CASSPGLAGETQYF. The CDR3 bases are TGTGCCAGCAGCCCCGGACTAGCAGGGGAGACCCAGTACTTC.

The V call is TRBV27, the J call TRBJ1-1; no clear D gene. The V and J ends lost 2 bases and 6 bases respectively, with 13 bases between them. The CDR3 is made up of 14 amino acids. Looked up from germline, CDR1 is MNHEY and CDR2 is SMNVEV (reference sequence). The CDR3 region is CASSLDSGGAEAFF. CDR3 in DNA: TGTGCCAGCAGTTTAGATTCTGGCGGAGCTGAAGCTTTCTTT.

The gene calls are TRBV18 and TRBJ2-4; D gene uncertain. Trimming removed 0 bases at V and 4 bases at J, with 10 bases between. Germline CDR1 and CDR2: KGHSH and LQKENI. The CDR3 loop spans 15 amino acids. The DNA for the CDR3 is TGTGCCAGCTCACCACCGGCAGGTTCAAAAAACATTCAGTACTTC. Amino acid sequence: CASSPPAGSKNIQYF. Full variable domain (remainder filled in from reference TRBV18 and TRBJ2-4): NAGVMQNPRHLVRRRGQEARLRCSPMKGHSHVYWYRQLPEEGLKFMVYLQKENIIDESGMPKERFSAEFPKEGPSILRIQQVVRGDSAAYFCASSPPAGSKNIQYFGAGTRLSVL.

The rearrangement links TRBV2 to TRBJ1-1; D may be TRBD1 (6 bases). Trimming left V 6 bases short and J 7 bases short, with 12 bases between. The CDR3 loop spans 12 amino acids. The germline V gene has CDR1 SNHLY and CDR2 FYNNEI. CDR3 bases: TGTGCCAGCAGCTACTTACAGGGTGAAGCTTTCTTT. This sequence encodes CASSYLQGEAFF.

The rearrangement uses TRBV25-1 and TRBJ2-7; TRBD2 matches 7 bases. Germline assignment: CDR1 MGHDK and CDR2 SYGVNS. CDR3 length: 11 amino acids. V was pared by 11 bases and J by 3 bases, with 4 bases of the junction left unmatched. This chain's CDR3 is CAATGGYEQYF. The CDR3 nucleotides are TGTGCCGCCACGGGGGGCTACGAGCAGTACTTC.

This chain uses TRBV3-1 (or the pseudogene TRBV3-2) with TRBJ1-2; 9 bases match TRBD1. CDR3 length: 15 residues. CDR1 is LGHDT and CDR2 is YNNKEL in the germline V gene (reference sequence). Trimming removed 4 bases from V and 4 bases from J; junction bases left unmatched: 7. The CDR3, as DNA: TGTGCCAGCAGCCTGCACAGGGGGCCCAGCTATGGCTACACCTTC. Protein: CASSLHRGPSYGYTF.

The chain employs TRBV30 and TRBJ1-2, with 7 positions matching TRBD1. Germline-derived CDR1 and CDR2 are GTSNPN and SVGIG (reference sequence). The CDR3 consists of 15 residues. J was trimmed by 4 bases and V by 1 base; bases with no gene match: 9. The CDR3 DNA follows: TGTGCCTGGAGTGCCTCTCCGGGACAGTCCTATGGCTACACCTTC. Translated, it gives CAWSASPGQSYGYTF. Based on the CDR3 plus reference TRBV30 and TRBJ1-2, the full variable domain is SQTIHQWPATLVQPVGSPLSLECTVEGTSNPNLYWYRQAAGRGLQLLFYSVGIGQISSEVPQNLSASRPQDRQFILSSKKLLLSDSGFYLCAWSASPGQSYGYTFGSGTRLTVV.

V and J are TRBV7-9 and TRBJ1-2; D not certain. This CDR3 is 12 amino acids long. Germline V CDR1 and CDR2: SEHNR, FQNEAQ (reference sequence). V was clipped by 2 bases and J by 8 bases, with 9 bases between them. In DNA form, the CDR3 reads TGTGCCAGCAGCTTATTAGCGGGCGGCTACACCTTC. This sequence encodes CASSLLAGGYTF.

V gene TRBV10-3 combines with J gene TRBJ1-2; weak D call: TRBD1 (5 bases). Germline CDR1 is ENHRY and CDR2 is SYGVKD. Trimming removed 0 bases at V and 3 bases at J, with 8 bases between. The length of the CDR3 is 14 residues. DNA for the CDR3: TGTGCCATCAGTGAGTCGACAGATTACTATGGCTACACCTTC. Residues: CAISESTDYYGYTF.

The rearrangement joins TRBV6-5 to TRBJ2-5, with 9 bases identical to TRBD1. The CDR3 is 15 residues long. The V gene end was trimmed by 7 bases and the J gene end by 5 bases; junction bases not matched to a gene: 11. Germline V gene lookup returns CDR1 MNHEY and CDR2 SVGAGI. CDR3 residues: CASTLTGGYSETQYF. The CDR3 nucleotides read TGTGCCAGCACCTTAACAGGGGGCTACTCGGAGACCCAGTACTTC.

V gene TRBV29-1 combines with J gene TRBJ1-2; D uncertain. CDR1 SQVTM and CDR2 ANQGSEA come from the germline V gene. The length of the CDR3 is 14 residues. V gave up 0 bases and J gave up 3 bases, with 11 bases separating them. The CDR3 DNA reads as TGCAGCGTTGAAGATCGGGGAGAGGACTATGGCTACACCTTC. It translates to CSVEDRGEDYGYTF.

The chain uses TRBV19 and TRBJ1-1, with TRBD1 matching over 7 bases. From germline, CDR1 is LNHDA and CDR2 SQIVND (reference sequence). J was trimmed by 7 bases and V by 5 bases; bases with no gene match: 7. CDR3 size: 13 residues. The CDR3 nucleotides are TGTGCCAGTAGTCCGGGACAGAAGATTGAAGCTTTCTTT. Translating it yields CASSPGQKIEAFF.